This TCR beta chain was identified during a study of siplizumab effects on memory and regulatory T cells. Study-level points and caveats: In unstimulated cells, naive T cells appeared more diverse than memory T cells and seemed major alloresponse contributors. Proliferating siplizumab-culture Treg suppressive function went unconfirmed.

This clone was counted once. Its specificity is unknown. CDR1 is SQVTM and CDR2 is ANQGSEA in the germline V gene. This CDR3 region has 15 residues. The V segment lost 6 bases and the J segment 4 bases; nucleotides outside the gene matches: 9. Profiling relied on immunoSEQ multiplex PCR, and the TCRdb table lists in-frame clones only, not all of them. Counted here are 80,000 to 130,000 clones, less than 95% occurring once; the ten biggest clones make up under 0.7%. This receptor was identified in a human donor in good health. The J gene is TRBJ2-5, the V gene TRBV29-1; 12 bases fit TRBD1. Material: Tregs sorted from blood. CDR3 sequence (DNA): TGCAGCGTGCCGCCGGGACAGGGGGCGAGAGAGACCCAGTACTTC. Amino acid sequence: CSVPPGQGARETQYF.